The sequence of this T cell receptor beta chain was determined in a study of molecular identifiers for immune sequencing clone quantification. Findings and limits, study-wide: Clones carrying above 20 RNA copies accounted for over 97% of effector molecules, under 1% in naive cells.

Sorted cell numbers of roughly 20,000 to 1,000,000, with 10%, 30% or 50% RNA, served as input for naive CD8 libraries. TCRdb re-called the PCR reads through MiXCR, storing one row per CDR3 protein. There are around 460,000 distinct CDR3 sequences in the sample; about 26% occur only once, and just over 0.75% lies in the top ten. Remarks on this clonotype: What it recognizes is unknown.

The CDR3 covers 15 residues. Germline CDR1 is SGHTA and CDR2 is FQGNSA. V lost 6 bases to trimming and J lost 5 bases; unmatched junction nucleotides: 11. The clonotype comes from a human donor in good health. Some libraries in this study had Jurkat cell RNA spiked in. The V call is TRBV7-2, the J call TRBJ2-5; the match to TRBD2 covers 8 bases. The sample consisted of naive CD8+ T cells from blood, with Jurkat cell RNA spiked in. Specified subset: FACS-sorted CD8+CD4-CCR7+CD45RA+ naive T cells. This CDR3 is CASSSHAGGRETQYF. As DNA, the CDR3 is TGTGCCAGCAGTTCCCACGCGGGGGGAAGGGAGACCCAGTACTTC.